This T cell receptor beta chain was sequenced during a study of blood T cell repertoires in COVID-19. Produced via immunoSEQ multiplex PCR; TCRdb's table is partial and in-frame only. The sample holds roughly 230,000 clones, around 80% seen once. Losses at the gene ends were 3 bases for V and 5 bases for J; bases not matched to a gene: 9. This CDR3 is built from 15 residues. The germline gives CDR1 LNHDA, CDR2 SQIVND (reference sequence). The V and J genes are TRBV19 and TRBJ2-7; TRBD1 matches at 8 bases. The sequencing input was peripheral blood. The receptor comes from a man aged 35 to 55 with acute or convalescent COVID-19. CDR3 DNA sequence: TGTGCCAGTAGTATGGACAGGGAGTTATTCAACGAGCAGTACTTC. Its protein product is CASSMDRELFNEQYF.